This T cell receptor (beta chain) was captured in a study of T cell repertoires in cytomegalovirus infection. Study-level information: Use of recently identified HLA-C-restricted and well-studied HLA-B-restricted CMV epitopes was part of the study. Matching HLA type, along with CMV infection, was indicated by public TCR beta signatures. Overall study results and limits: Predominance within the ex vivo response was attributable to HLA-C-restricted CMV-specific TCR beta clonotypes. Using cumulative public TCR beta family frequency, the authors identified those who carried CMV together with the relevant HLA.

Germline CDR1 is SGHVS and CDR2 is FQNEAQ. V shed 1 base and J shed 7 bases, with 16 bases lying between them. This CDR3 comprises 15 residues. At least ten counts were recorded for this clonotype. The antigen is undetermined. TCRdb passed the reads through MiXCR, listing each CDR3 protein once. The sample carries about 890,000 distinct CDR3 sequences, around 32% recorded once. This receptor was taken from a human donor in good health (CMV status not recorded). Some clones in this sample may be carry-over from other donors' samples. The sequencing here drew on cultured CD8+ T cells from PBMCs, taken from culture after CMV antigen stimulation. The J gene is TRBJ1-2, the V gene TRBV7-8; no clear D. The CDR3, as DNA: TGTGCCAGCAGCTTAGACGACCCCCCGGTCTCTGGCTACACCTTC. Translating gives CASSLDDPPVSGYTF.